Shown below are 32 T cell receptor beta chains from a single sample sequenced in a study of blood T cell repertoires in COVID-19. Clones were read by immunoSEQ multiplex PCR, and TCRdb kept only the in-frame ones, dropping some. The table shows 200,000 to 250,000 clones, with about 85% occurring only once. Material for sequencing was peripheral blood. These receptors originate from a man between 40 and 49 years old with acute or convalescent COVID-19.

Turning to this clone: Other DNA sequences of this sample code for an identical CDR3. This chain joins TRBV27 and TRBJ2-7; 8 bases are shared with TRBD1. The V segment lost 5 bases and the J segment 5 bases; nucleotides outside the gene matches: 5. This CDR3 has 13 residues. The germline V gene has CDR1 MNHEY and CDR2 SMNVEV (reference sequence). This CDR3 reads CASSLTGANEQYF. The CDR3 coding sequence is TGTGCCAGCAGTCTGACAGGGGCCAACGAGCAGTACTTC.

V and J are TRBV6-5 and TRBJ2-7; D gene ambiguous. The V and J ends lost 6 bases and 2 bases respectively, with 8 bases between them. Germline CDR1 and CDR2: MNHEY and SVGAGI. This CDR3 comprises 12 residues. This CDR3 is CASSEEPYEQYF. In DNA, the CDR3 is TGTGCCAGCAGCGAGGAGCCCTACGAGCAGTACTTC.

The chain joins TRBV15 to TRBJ1-1; a weak D match, TRBD1 (6 bases). This CDR3 is built from 14 residues. With 3 bases removed from V and 0 bases from J, the gap between germline ends came to 8 bases. CDR1 is LNHNV, CDR2 YYDKDF, per germline (reference sequence). In nucleotides, the CDR3 is TGTGCCACCAGCAGGGACAGAATGAACACTGAAGCTTTCTTT. Its translation is CATSRDRMNTEAFF.

The rearrangement joins TRBV11-2 to TRBJ1-5; no clear D gene. Germline lookup yields CDR1 SGHAT and CDR2 FQNNGV. CDR3 length: 15 residues. V lost 0 bases and J 2 bases, leaving 8 bases between the germline ends. CDR3 nucleotides: TGTGCCAGCAGCTTAGATGGAGGAGGCAATCAGCCCCAGCATTTT. Encoded protein: CASSLDGGGNQPQHF.

The chain couples TRBV18 to TRBJ2-1; D unresolved. The CDR3 is 14 residues long. Germline V gene sequence: CDR1 KGHSH, CDR2 LQKENI. V shed 0 bases and J shed 8 bases, with 11 bases lying between them. The CDR3 spells CASSPPSRLDEQFF. The CDR3 region has the DNA TGTGCCAGCTCACCACCGTCCAGGTTAGATGAGCAGTTCTTC.

The rearrangement links TRBV6-6 to TRBJ1-2; 8 bases are shared with TRBD1. CDR3 length equals 15 residues. Germline lookup yields CDR1 MNHNY and CDR2 SVGAGI (reference sequence). V trimming: 5 bases; J trimming: 2 bases; junction bases outside the gene matches: 7. CDR3 in DNA: TGTGCCAGCAGTCTTCGACAGGGGCCCAACTATGGCTACACCTTC. As protein: CASSLRQGPNYGYTF.

The chain joins TRBV6-1 to TRBJ2-7, with D tentatively TRBD2 (6 bases). The CDR3 has 14 amino acids. Germline assignment: CDR1 MNHNS and CDR2 SASEGT. Trimming cost V 6 bases and J 0 bases, with 12 bases left between them. The CDR3 protein is CASRPGTASYEQYF. The CDR3 DNA follows: TGTGCCAGCAGGCCCGGGACTGCCTCCTACGAGCAGTACTTC.

This chain uses TRBV27 with TRBJ1-5, with D uncertain. CDR1 MNHEY and CDR2 SMNVEV come from the germline V gene (reference sequence). Between the trimmed V and J ends, which lost 4 bases and 3 bases, there was a span of 7 bases. CDR3 length: 13 amino acids. The CDR3, as DNA: TGTGCCAGCAGTTGGGGAGTCAATCAGCCCCAGCATTTT. This sequence encodes CASSWGVNQPQHF.

The chain couples TRBV5-1 to TRBJ1-4; no clear D. CDR1 SGHRS and CDR2 YFSETQ come from the germline V gene. Trimming took 0 bases from V and 8 from J, leaving 14 bases between them. CDR3 size: 15 residues. CDR3 in amino acids: CASSLVAGAEEKLFF. CDR3 coding DNA: TGCGCCAGCAGCTTGGTTGCGGGCGCGGAGGAAAAACTGTTTTTT.

The CDR3 region has the DNA TGTGCCAGCAGCTTTCGACAGGCCGACAATGAGCAGTTCTTC. It encodes CASSFRQADNEQFF. This chain joins TRBV9 and TRBJ2-1, with a weak D call TRBD1 (6 bases). The CDR3 runs 14 residues. CDR1 and CDR2 from the germline V gene are SGDLS and YYNGEE. Trimming took off 4 bases at V and 5 bases at J, with 13 bases between the two ends.

V and J are TRBV5-1 and TRBJ2-1, with 11 bases identical to TRBD1. CDR3 size: 19 residues. Trimming at V came to 3 bases and at J to 3 bases, leaving 14 bases not matched to a gene. Germline CDR1 reads SGHRS; CDR2 reads YFSETQ. The CDR3 DNA reads as TGCGCCAGCAGCTGGCCCGGGACAGGGGGGACTGGTTACTACAATGAGCAGTTCTTC. This encodes CASSWPGTGGTGYYNEQFF.

This chain's CDR3 is CAWSSGVSDGYTF. The CDR3 bases are TGTGCCTGGAGTTCCGGGGTTAGTGATGGCTACACCTTC. This chain joins TRBV30 and TRBJ1-2; unclear D gene. The CDR3 is made up of 13 amino acids. Germline loops: CDR1 GTSNPN, CDR2 SVGIG (reference sequence). V lost 2 bases, J lost 6 bases, and 13 bases lay in between. The whole variable domain, remainder taken from reference TRBV30 and TRBJ1-2, is SQTIHQWPATLVQPVGSPLSLECTVEGTSNPNLYWYRQAAGRGLQLLFYSVGIGQISSEVPQNLSASRPQDRQFILSSKKLLLSDSGFYLCAWSSGVSDGYTFGSGTRLTVV.

Of note for this clone: This same CDR3 is encoded by further DNA sequences in the sample. This chain connects TRBV7-2 to TRBJ1-1, with TRBD1 matching over 7 bases. The CDR3 contains 15 residues. J was trimmed by 0 bases and V by 1 base; bases with no gene match: 2. Germline V gene sequence: CDR1 SGHTA, CDR2 FQGNSA. The CDR3 protein is CASSLGGQLNTEAFF. The CDR3 DNA is TGTGCCAGCAGCTTAGGGGGACAGCTGAACACTGAAGCTTTCTTT.

V gene TRBV7-9 combines with J gene TRBJ2-6; 9 bases match TRBD2. This CDR3 spans 19 amino acids. Looked up from germline, CDR1 is SEHNR and CDR2 is FQNEAQ (reference sequence). The V and J ends lost 5 bases and 3 bases, in that order; junction bases with no gene match: 14. CDR3 DNA: TGTGCCAGCAGCCCAGGCCCCCTAGCGGGGCCCAGTGGGGCCAACGTCCTGACTTTC. It codes for CASSPGPLAGPSGANVLTF.

This sequence joins TRBV4-3 and TRBJ2-2, with D perhaps matching TRBD2 (6 bases). Germline values: CDR1 LGHNA, CDR2 YSLEER. The CDR3 runs to 15 residues. V was cut by 0 bases and J by 6 bases, with 11 bases left in between. CDR3 nucleotide sequence: TGCGCCAGCAGCCAAGATGGGACGGGGGCCGGGGAGCTGTTTTTT. This translates into CASSQDGTGAGELFF.

The chain links TRBV6-5 to TRBJ1-1, with 9 positions matching TRBD1. The CDR3 extends over 15 amino acids. The ends lost 2 bases at V and 5 bases at J; junction bases unmatched: 6. The germline V gene has CDR1 MNHEY and CDR2 SVGAGI. CDR3 sequence: CASSYGGTGSTEAFF. The CDR3 DNA reads as TGTGCCAGCAGTTACGGGGGGACAGGGAGTACTGAAGCTTTCTTT.

The chain joins TRBV2 to TRBJ1-3; 8 bases are a match to TRBD1. Trimming removed 5 bases from V and 2 bases from J; junction bases left unmatched: 5. This CDR3 region has 15 residues. Germline V CDR1 and CDR2: SNHLY, FYNNEI. The CDR3 loop is CASSFEGQAGNTIYF. In DNA form, the CDR3 reads TGTGCCAGCAGTTTTGAGGGACAGGCTGGAAACACCATATATTTT.

This clone was seen once. The gene calls are TRBV10-1 and TRBJ2-3; TRBD2 matches at 13 bases. Germline loops: CDR1 WNHNN, CDR2 SYGVQD (reference sequence). V lost 6 bases and J lost 2; bases outside the gene matches: 8. The CDR3 loop spans 17 amino acids. The CDR3 region is CASRELGLAGDTDTQYF. In nucleotides, the CDR3 is TGCGCCAGCAGGGAGCTAGGACTAGCGGGGGACACAGATACGCAGTATTTT.

The chain has TRBV11-2 and TRBJ2-1; 8 nucleotides align to TRBD2. The CDR3 covers 16 residues. Per the germline V gene, CDR1 is SGHAT and CDR2 is FQNNGV. V lost 5 bases to trimming and J lost 3 bases; unmatched junction nucleotides: 9. Here the CDR3 DNA reads TGTGCCAGCAGCCCACCCCGCGGGGGGATCTACAATGAGCAGTTCTTC. It codes for CASSPPRGGIYNEQFF.

V is TRBV18 and J is TRBJ2-7, with 8 bases matching TRBD1. The CDR3 length is 18 residues. The V and J ends lost 3 bases and 4 bases, in that order; junction bases with no gene match: 17. Germline lookup yields CDR1 KGHSH and CDR2 LQKENI. CDR3: CASSPPLEDRGTIYEQYF. CDR3 nucleotide sequence: TGTGCCAGCTCACCGCCCCTAGAAGACAGGGGAACTATTTACGAGCAGTACTTC.

J is TRBJ1-1 and V is TRBV7-3; 12 bases agree with TRBD1. The CDR3 consists of 16 residues. Losses at the gene ends were 3 bases for V and 10 bases for J; bases not matched to a gene: 12. Germline V lookup: CDR1 SGHTA, CDR2 FQGTGA. The CDR3 DNA reads TGTGCCAGCAGCTTCGGGGACAGGGGGCGCGGAGAAGGAGCTTTCTTT. Its protein is CASSFGDRGRGEGAFF.

The chain carries TRBV13 and TRBJ2-3; maybe TRBD2 (6 bases). V lost 4 bases and J lost 0, with 14 bases in between. Germline assignment: CDR1 PRHDT and CDR2 FYEKMQ (reference sequence). The CDR3 totals 16 residues. CDR3 nucleotide sequence: TGTGCCAGCAGCTCCTCTCTAGCGAAGAGCACAGATACGCAGTATTTT. It codes for CASSSSLAKSTDTQYF. Full variable domain (outside the CDR3, taken from reference TRBV13 and TRBJ2-3): AAGVIQSPRHLIKEKRETATLKCYPIPRHDTVYWYQQGPGQDPQFLISFYEKMQSDKGSIPDRFSAQQFSDYHSELNMSSLELGDSALYFCASSSSLAKSTDTQYFGPGTRLTVL.

This clone occurred a few times. The gene calls are TRBV7-2 and TRBJ2-7, with 9 nucleotides matching TRBD2. From germline, CDR1 is SGHTA and CDR2 FQGNSA. Germline trimming cut 7 bases from V and 4 bases from J; bases unmatched to any gene: 11. The CDR3 contains 15 residues. This chain's CDR3 is CASTEGRGLAYEQYF. Here the CDR3 DNA reads TGTGCCAGCACCGAGGGGCGGGGACTAGCTTACGAGCAGTACTTC.

The V and J genes are TRBV7-8 and TRBJ2-1; tentative D call: TRBD1 (7 bases). V shed 5 bases and J shed 3 bases, with 14 bases lying between them. CDR3 length: 15 residues. CDR1 and CDR2 from the germline V gene are SGHVS and FQNEAQ. CDR3 coding DNA: TGTGCCAGCAGCGGAGGGACAGCCAGCTACAATGAGCAGTTCTTC. Translation gives CASSGGTASYNEQFF.

V gene TRBV7-2 combines with J gene TRBJ2-1; TRBD2 might be the D (7 bases). Germline loops: CDR1 SGHTA, CDR2 FQGNSA. There are 16 residues in the CDR3. V lost 10 bases to trimming and J lost 4 bases, with 23 bases between them. CDR3: CATTPETGGLYNEQFF. The CDR3 DNA reads TGTGCCACCACACCTGAGACGGGGGGCTTGTACAATGAGCAGTTCTTC.

The rearrangement links TRBV7-2 to TRBJ2-7; 9 bases fit TRBD1. Germline trimming cut 3 bases from V and 4 bases from J; bases unmatched to any gene: 10. The CDR3 is 16 amino acids. Per the germline V gene, CDR1 is SGHTA and CDR2 is FQGNSA. CDR3: CASSLGDRDRAYEQYF. The CDR3 DNA is TGTGCCAGCAGCTTGGGGGACCGGGACAGGGCTTACGAGCAGTACTTC.

V gene TRBV20-1 combines with J gene TRBJ1-1; no firm D call. Germline loops: CDR1 DFQATT, CDR2 SNEGSKA (reference sequence). The CDR3 spans 15 residues. The V and J ends lost 3 bases and 3 bases respectively, with 17 bases between them. This CDR3 is CSASERVDYYTEAFF. The CDR3 coding sequence is TGCAGTGCTAGTGAACGGGTCGATTATTACACTGAAGCTTTCTTT.

This chain connects TRBV30 to TRBJ1-1; D is uncertain. This CDR3 is 11 amino acids long. Germline V gives CDR1 GTSNPN, CDR2 SVGIG (reference sequence). With 1 base removed from V and 7 bases from J, the gap between germline ends came to 7 bases. The CDR3 nucleotides are TGTGCCTGGAGTGATACGGGTGAAGCTTTCTTT. Protein sequence: CAWSDTGEAFF.

The V call is TRBV20-1, the J call TRBJ2-2; D unresolved. V was clipped by 6 bases and J by 5 bases, with 7 bases between them. The CDR3 contains 11 residues. The germline CDR1 and CDR2 sequences are DFQATT and SNEGSKA (reference sequence). The CDR3 reads CSAPSTGELFF. The CDR3 DNA is TGCAGTGCCCCGAGTACCGGGGAGCTGTTTTTT.

This chain uses TRBV30 with TRBJ2-7; D unclear. The CDR3 length is 15 residues. Germline CDR1 GTSNPN, CDR2 SVGIG (reference sequence). Trimming cost V 0 bases and J 7 bases, with 19 bases left between them. Written as DNA, the CDR3 is TGTGCCTGGAGTGTATTGTGGGCTCTCTCCGAGGAGCAGTACTTC. Translating it yields CAWSVLWALSEEQYF.

This clone has a handful of counts. The gene calls are TRBV6-5 and TRBJ1-2; 9 bases are shared with TRBD1. This CDR3 has 16 residues. Looked up from germline, CDR1 is MNHEY and CDR2 is SVGAGI. V lost 2 bases and J lost 3; bases outside the gene matches: 7. CDR3 DNA: TGTGCCAGCAGTTACCGAACAGGGGGCAAGGACTATGGCTACACCTTC. This gives the protein CASSYRTGGKDYGYTF.

The V and J genes are TRBV10-3 and TRBJ2-1, with D perhaps TRBD2 (5 bases). The V gene's germline CDR1 is ENHRY and CDR2 SYGVKD. The V end was cut by 3 bases, the J end by 0 bases, with 12 bases between. The CDR3 has 16 amino acids. CDR3: CAISEERIRSYNEQFF. DNA of the CDR3: TGTGCCATCAGTGAAGAGCGGATCCGCTCCTACAATGAGCAGTTCTTC.